A selection of T cell receptor beta chains follows, all from one sample in a study of spatial heterogeneity in lung cancer. TCRdb fed the 5' RACE reads into MiXCR, producing one record per CDR3 protein. The sample has some 110,000 distinct CDR3 sequences, approximately 12% seen once. The sequenced sample was PBMCs, obtained at follow-up. Receptors were obtained from a male donor with early-stage non-small cell lung cancer. The CDR3 runs from the conserved cysteine through the conserved F or W. The D gene is left open where the match is weak. Expanded clones are given a class, and other clones once, few, many or no size at all.

V gene: TRBV11-2; D gene: .; J gene: TRBJ2-5; clone size: few; CDR3 protein: CASSPWRTAQETQYF; CDR3 DNA: TGTGCCAGCAGCCCATGGCGAACAGCCCAAGAGACCCAGTACTTC
V gene: TRBV28; D gene: .; J gene: TRBJ2-6; clone size: many; CDR3 protein: CASSSGTYVSGANVLTF; CDR3 DNA: TGTGCCAGCAGCTCAGGGACGTACGTCTCTGGGGCCAACGTCCTGACTTTC
V gene: TRBV10-3; D gene: .; J gene: TRBJ1-1; clone size: few; CDR3 protein: CAIRQSMNTEAFF; CDR3 DNA: TGTGCCATTAGACAGTCAATGAACACTGAAGCTTTCTTT
V gene: TRBV11-2; D gene: .; J gene: TRBJ2-2; clone size: .; CDR3 protein: CASSETGELFF; CDR3 DNA: TGTGCCAGCAGCGAAACCGGGGAGCTGTTTTTT
V gene: TRBV7-6; D gene: .; J gene: TRBJ1-5; clone size: few; CDR3 protein: CASSLGQGNSNQPQHF; CDR3 DNA: TGTGCCAGCAGCCTCGGTCAGGGCAATAGCAATCAGCCCCAGCATTTT
V gene: TRBV5-4; D gene: .; J gene: TRBJ2-1; clone size: .; CDR3 protein: CASSSTPPTRTYNEQFF; CDR3 DNA: TGTGCCAGCAGCTCGACACCCCCTACTAGAACCTACAATGAGCAGTTCTTC
V gene: TRBV6-5; D gene: .; J gene: TRBJ1-5; clone size: many; CDR3 protein: CASRAGNGQPQHF; CDR3 DNA: TGTGCCAGCAGGGCAGGGAATGGTCAGCCCCAGCATTTT
V gene: TRBV9; D gene: .; J gene: TRBJ1-6; clone size: few; CDR3 protein: CASSVDGGRNNSPLHF; CDR3 DNA: TGTGCCAGCAGCGTAGATGGGGGGCGAAATAATTCACCCCTCCACTTT
V gene: TRBV11-3; D gene: TRBD1; J gene: TRBJ2-1; clone size: many; CDR3 protein: CASSLRDRNNEQFF; CDR3 DNA: TGTGCCAGCAGCTTACGGGACAGAAACAATGAGCAGTTCTTC
V gene: TRBV12-3/TRBV12-4; D gene: .; J gene: TRBJ2-5; clone size: .; CDR3 protein: CASSLAGGVQETQYF; CDR3 DNA: TGTGCCAGCAGTTTAGCAGGTGGAGTCCAAGAGACCCAGTACTTC
V gene: TRBV4-3; D gene: TRBD1; J gene: TRBJ2-1; clone size: .; CDR3 protein: CASSHTRRRGRRTYNEQFF; CDR3 DNA: TGCGCCAGCAGCCACACGCGGCGCAGGGGGCGTAGGACCTACAATGAGCAGTTCTTC
V gene: TRBV6-6; D gene: .; J gene: TRBJ1-1; clone size: .; CDR3 protein: CASSYDLNTEAFF; CDR3 DNA: TGTGCCAGCAGTTACGATTTGAACACTGAAGCTTTCTTT
V gene: TRBV7-6; D gene: .; J gene: TRBJ1-1; clone size: .; CDR3 protein: CASSLQGRGNTEAFF; CDR3 DNA: TGTGCCAGCAGCTTACAGGGACGCGGTAACACTGAAGCTTTCTTT
V gene: TRBV24-1; D gene: TRBD2; J gene: TRBJ2-5; clone size: many; CDR3 protein: CATSLGGSETQYF; CDR3 DNA: TGTGCCACCAGTCTCGGGGGGTCAGAGACCCAGTACTTC
V gene: TRBV7-8; D gene: .; J gene: TRBJ2-5; clone size: few; CDR3 protein: CASSFPRLVQETQYF; CDR3 DNA: TGTGCCAGCAGCTTCCCGCGACTAGTCCAAGAGACCCAGTACTTC
V gene: TRBV2; D gene: .; J gene: TRBJ1-2; clone size: .; CDR3 protein: CATTRGGQYGYTF; CDR3 DNA: TGTGCCACCACAAGGGGCGGGCAATATGGCTACACCTTC
V gene: TRBV9; D gene: .; J gene: TRBJ2-2; clone size: .; CDR3 protein: CASSVGLAGTGELFF; CDR3 DNA: TGCGCCAGCAGCGTAGGCCTAGCAGGCACCGGGGAGCTGTTTTTT
V gene: TRBV11-2; D gene: .; J gene: TRBJ2-2; clone size: few; CDR3 protein: CASSMDRWTGELFF; CDR3 DNA: TGTGCCAGCAGCATGGATCGGTGGACCGGGGAGCTGTTTTTT
V gene: TRBV7-2; D gene: TRBD2; J gene: TRBJ2-7; clone size: few; CDR3 protein: CASSLSGVSYEQYF; CDR3 DNA: TGTGCCAGCAGCTTAAGCGGGGTCTCCTACGAGCAGTACTTC
V gene: TRBV5-8; D gene: TRBD2; J gene: TRBJ2-3; clone size: .; CDR3 protein: CASSRKGLAGGPRTDTQYF; CDR3 DNA: TGTGCCAGCAGCCGGAAGGGACTAGCGGGGGGACCTCGCACAGATACGCAGTATTTT
V gene: TRBV2; D gene: .; J gene: TRBJ1-6; clone size: .; CDR3 protein: CASSGQVTYNSPLHF; CDR3 DNA: TGTGCCAGCAGTGGACAGGTGACCTATAATTCACCCCTCCACTTT
V gene: TRBV5-4; D gene: .; J gene: TRBJ2-2; clone size: .; CDR3 protein: CASSVDGGELFF; CDR3 DNA: TGTGCCAGCAGTGTCGACGGCGGGGAGCTGTTTTTT
V gene: TRBV6-2/TRBV6-3; D gene: .; J gene: TRBJ2-7; clone size: .; CDR3 protein: CASSSTGSHEQYF; CDR3 DNA: TGTGCCAGCAGTTCGACCGGGAGCCACGAGCAGTACTTC
V gene: TRBV13; D gene: .; J gene: TRBJ2-3; clone size: few; CDR3 protein: CASSLTVLGTDTQYF; CDR3 DNA: TGTGCCAGCAGCTTAACAGTCCTTGGCACAGATACGCAGTATTTT
V gene: TRBV12-3/TRBV12-4; D gene: TRBD1; J gene: TRBJ1-5; clone size: many; CDR3 protein: CASSGTGAQPQHF; CDR3 DNA: TGTGCCAGCAGTGGGACAGGGGCTCAGCCCCAGCATTTT
V gene: TRBV7-6; D gene: .; J gene: TRBJ2-5; clone size: many; CDR3 protein: CASSLGLETQYF; CDR3 DNA: TGTGCCAGCAGCTTAGGCTTGGAGACCCAGTACTTC
V gene: TRBV5-1; D gene: .; J gene: TRBJ2-1; clone size: many; CDR3 protein: CASSRDLSYNEQFF; CDR3 DNA: TGCGCCAGCAGTAGGGACCTCTCCTACAATGAGCAGTTCTTC
V gene: TRBV11-2; D gene: .; J gene: TRBJ2-7; clone size: many; CDR3 protein: CASSFRQRSGEQYF; CDR3 DNA: TGTGCCAGCAGCTTTAGACAGAGAAGTGGCGAGCAGTACTTC
V gene: TRBV11-3; D gene: .; J gene: TRBJ2-7; clone size: few; CDR3 protein: CASSLDPGTSYEQYF; CDR3 DNA: TGTGCCAGCAGCTTAGACCCCGGGACCTCGTACGAGCAGTACTTC
V gene: TRBV7-9; D gene: .; J gene: TRBJ2-7; clone size: many; CDR3 protein: CASNVPGAAEQYF; CDR3 DNA: TGTGCCAGCAACGTTCCGGGGGCTGCCGAGCAGTACTTC
V gene: TRBV29-1; D gene: TRBD1; J gene: TRBJ2-7; clone size: .; CDR3 protein: CSAGDRPSYEQYF; CDR3 DNA: TGCAGCGCCGGGGACAGACCGTCCTACGAGCAGTACTTC
V gene: TRBV28; D gene: TRBD1; J gene: TRBJ2-5; clone size: few; CDR3 protein: CASQTVRGMETQYF; CDR3 DNA: TGTGCCAGTCAGACGGTCAGGGGGATGGAGACCCAGTACTTC
V gene: TRBV6-2/TRBV6-3; D gene: .; J gene: TRBJ1-2; clone size: .; CDR3 protein: CASSSPTGYKNYGYTF; CDR3 DNA: TGTGCCAGCAGTTCTCCCACAGGGTATAAGAACTATGGCTACACCTTC
V gene: TRBV7-9; D gene: .; J gene: TRBJ2-1; clone size: few; CDR3 protein: CASSFNEQFF; CDR3 DNA: TGTGCCAGCAGCTTTAATGAGCAGTTCTTC
V gene: TRBV27; D gene: TRBD1; J gene: TRBJ1-5; clone size: .; CDR3 protein: CASSSRGPDREPQHF; CDR3 DNA: TGTGCCAGCAGTTCCAGGGGGCCGGATCGGGAGCCCCAGCATTTT
V gene: TRBV5-1; D gene: .; J gene: TRBJ1-1; clone size: few; CDR3 protein: CASSLGSENTEAFF; CDR3 DNA: TGCGCCAGCAGCTTGGGGTCAGAGAACACTGAAGCTTTCTTT
V gene: TRBV6-6; D gene: .; J gene: TRBJ1-6; clone size: many; CDR3 protein: CASSWGSWTENSPLHF; CDR3 DNA: TGTGCCAGCAGTTGGGGTTCCTGGACAGAAAATTCACCCCTCCACTTT
V gene: TRBV5-1; D gene: TRBD1; J gene: TRBJ2-4; clone size: .; CDR3 protein: CASSFQGARGENIQYF; CDR3 DNA: TGCGCCAGCAGCTTCCAGGGGGCGCGGGGTGAAAACATTCAGTACTTC
V gene: TRBV20-1; D gene: TRBD2; J gene: TRBJ2-5; clone size: medium-sized; CDR3 protein: CSAGVDGGAWTETQYF; CDR3 DNA: TGCAGTGCTGGCGTGGACGGGGGGGCCTGGACGGAGACCCAGTACTTC
V gene: TRBV6-5; D gene: TRBD1; J gene: TRBJ2-7; clone size: few; CDR3 protein: CASSSIGQGDYEQYF; CDR3 DNA: TGTGCCAGCAGTAGCATCGGACAGGGGGACTACGAGCAGTACTTC
V gene: TRBV24-1; D gene: TRBD2; J gene: TRBJ2-3; clone size: .; CDR3 protein: CATSDGLAGGLAQYF; CDR3 DNA: TGTGCCACCAGTGATGGACTAGCGGGGGGGCTGGCGCAGTATTTT
V gene: TRBV7-9; D gene: .; J gene: TRBJ2-6; clone size: few; CDR3 protein: CASSLALPRGANVLTF; CDR3 DNA: TGTGCCAGCAGCTTAGCGCTCCCGCGGGGGGCCAACGTCCTGACTTTC
V gene: TRBV11-3; D gene: .; J gene: TRBJ2-2; clone size: few; CDR3 protein: CASTRGATNTGELFF; CDR3 DNA: TGTGCCAGCACCCGCGGGGCCACGAACACCGGGGAGCTGTTTTTT
V gene: TRBV18; D gene: .; J gene: TRBJ2-4; clone size: .; CDR3 protein: CASSPGLLAKNIQYF; CDR3 DNA: TGTGCCAGCTCACCGGGCTTACTAGCCAAAAACATTCAGTACTTC
V gene: TRBV12-3/TRBV12-4; D gene: .; J gene: TRBJ2-1; clone size: many; CDR3 protein: CASRRRDSLLNEQFF; CDR3 DNA: TGTGCCAGCAGGAGGCGGGACTCCCTTTTGAATGAGCAGTTCTTC
V gene: TRBV28; D gene: TRBD1; J gene: TRBJ2-2; clone size: many; CDR3 protein: CASSYYRGRTGELFF; CDR3 DNA: TGTGCCAGCAGTTATTACAGGGGGCGCACCGGGGAGCTGTTTTTT
V gene: TRBV4-1; D gene: TRBD1; J gene: TRBJ1-5; clone size: many; CDR3 protein: CASSQAGQAYQPQHF; CDR3 DNA: TGCGCCAGCAGCCAAGCGGGACAGGCGTATCAGCCCCAGCATTTT
V gene: TRBV10-3; D gene: TRBD2; J gene: TRBJ2-1; clone size: few; CDR3 protein: CAISEVRGLAGPYNEQFF; CDR3 DNA: TGTGCCATCAGTGAGGTCCGGGGACTAGCGGGGCCCTACAATGAGCAGTTCTTC
V gene: TRBV18; D gene: .; J gene: TRBJ1-5; clone size: few; CDR3 protein: CASSPASGNQPQHF; CDR3 DNA: TGTGCCAGCTCACCAGCGAGCGGGAATCAGCCCCAGCATTTT